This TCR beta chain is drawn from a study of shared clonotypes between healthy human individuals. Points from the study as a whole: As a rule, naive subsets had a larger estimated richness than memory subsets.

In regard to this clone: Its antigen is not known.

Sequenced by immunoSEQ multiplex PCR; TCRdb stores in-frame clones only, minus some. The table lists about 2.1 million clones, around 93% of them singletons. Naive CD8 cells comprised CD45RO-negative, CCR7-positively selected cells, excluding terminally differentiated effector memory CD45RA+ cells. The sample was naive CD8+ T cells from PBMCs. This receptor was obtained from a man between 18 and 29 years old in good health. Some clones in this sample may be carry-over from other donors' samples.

Here the CDR3 DNA reads TGTGCCAGCAGCTGGGTGGCAGCTAACTATGGCTACACCTTC. Encoded protein: CASSWVAANYGYTF. The rearrangement uses TRBV5-6 and TRBJ1-2, with D unresolved. The CDR3 totals 14 residues. The V and J ends lost 3 bases and 0 bases respectively, with 9 bases between them. Germline CDR1 and CDR2: SGHDT and YYEEEE.